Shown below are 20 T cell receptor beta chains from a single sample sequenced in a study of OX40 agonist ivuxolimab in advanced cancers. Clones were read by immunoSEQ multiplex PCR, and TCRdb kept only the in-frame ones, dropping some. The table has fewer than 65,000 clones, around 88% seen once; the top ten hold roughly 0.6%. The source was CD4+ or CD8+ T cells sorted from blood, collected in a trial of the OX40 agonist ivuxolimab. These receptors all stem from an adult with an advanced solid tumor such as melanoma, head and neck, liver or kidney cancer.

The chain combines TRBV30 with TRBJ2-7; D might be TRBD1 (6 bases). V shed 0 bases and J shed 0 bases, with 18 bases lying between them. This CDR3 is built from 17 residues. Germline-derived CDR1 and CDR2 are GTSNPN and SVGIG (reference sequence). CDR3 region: CAWSVGHTVLSSYEQYF. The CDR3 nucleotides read TGTGCCTGGAGTGTGGGACATACTGTCCTTAGCTCCTACGAGCAGTACTTC.

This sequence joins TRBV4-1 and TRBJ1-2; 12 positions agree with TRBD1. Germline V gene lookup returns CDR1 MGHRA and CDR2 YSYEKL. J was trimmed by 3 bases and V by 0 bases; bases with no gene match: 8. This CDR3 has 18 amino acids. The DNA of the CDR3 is TGCGCCAGCAGCCAAGATTCTCGTGGGACAGGGGGCGACTATGGCTACACCTTC. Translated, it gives CASSQDSRGTGGDYGYTF.

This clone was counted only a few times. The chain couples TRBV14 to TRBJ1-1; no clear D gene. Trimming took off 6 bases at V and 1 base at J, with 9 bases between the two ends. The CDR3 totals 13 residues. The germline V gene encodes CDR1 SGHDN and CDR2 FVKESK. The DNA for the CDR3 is TGTGCCAGCAGTGTACCAGGGAACACTGAAGCTTTCTTT. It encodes CASSVPGNTEAFF.

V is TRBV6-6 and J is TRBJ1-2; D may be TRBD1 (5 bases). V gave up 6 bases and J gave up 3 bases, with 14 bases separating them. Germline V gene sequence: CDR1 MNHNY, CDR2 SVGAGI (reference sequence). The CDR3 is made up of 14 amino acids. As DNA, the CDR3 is TGTGCCAGCAGACCACCGGGACCTCACTATGGCTACACCTTC. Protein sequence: CASRPPGPHYGYTF.

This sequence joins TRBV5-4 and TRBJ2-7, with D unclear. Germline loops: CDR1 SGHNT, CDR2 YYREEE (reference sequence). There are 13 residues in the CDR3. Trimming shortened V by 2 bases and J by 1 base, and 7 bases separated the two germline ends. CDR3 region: CASSFPPSYEQYF. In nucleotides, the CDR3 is TGTGCCAGCAGCTTTCCCCCGTCCTACGAGCAGTACTTC.

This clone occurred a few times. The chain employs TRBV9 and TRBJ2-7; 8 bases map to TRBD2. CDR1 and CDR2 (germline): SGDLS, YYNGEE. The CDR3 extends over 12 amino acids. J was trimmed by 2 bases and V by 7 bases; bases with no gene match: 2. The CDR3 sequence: CASGAGAYEQYF. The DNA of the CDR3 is TGTGCCAGCGGAGCGGGGGCCTACGAGCAGTACTTC.

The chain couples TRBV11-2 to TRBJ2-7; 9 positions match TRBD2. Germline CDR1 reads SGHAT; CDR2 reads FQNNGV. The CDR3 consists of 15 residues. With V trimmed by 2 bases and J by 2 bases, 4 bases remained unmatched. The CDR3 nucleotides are TGTGCCAGCAGCTTAAGCCTAGCGGGAACCTACGAGCAGTACTTC. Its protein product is CASSLSLAGTYEQYF.

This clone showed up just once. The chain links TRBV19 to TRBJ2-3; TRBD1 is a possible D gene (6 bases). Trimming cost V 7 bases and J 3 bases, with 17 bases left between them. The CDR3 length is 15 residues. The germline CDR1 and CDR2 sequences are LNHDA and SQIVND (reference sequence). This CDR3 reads CASKRDARGTDTQYF. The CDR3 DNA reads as TGTGCCAGTAAGAGAGACGCGAGGGGGACAGATACGCAGTATTTT.

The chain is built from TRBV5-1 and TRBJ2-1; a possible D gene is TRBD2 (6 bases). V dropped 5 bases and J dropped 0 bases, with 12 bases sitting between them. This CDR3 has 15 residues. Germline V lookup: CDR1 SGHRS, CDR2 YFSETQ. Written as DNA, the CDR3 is TGCGCCAGCAGAGGGGCGGGGACCTCCTACAATGAGCAGTTCTTC. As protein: CASRGAGTSYNEQFF.

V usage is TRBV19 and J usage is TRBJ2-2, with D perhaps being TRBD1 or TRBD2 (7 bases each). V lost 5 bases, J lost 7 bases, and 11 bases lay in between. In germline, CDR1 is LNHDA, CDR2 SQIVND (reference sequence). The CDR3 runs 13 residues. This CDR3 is CASSQGEGGELFF. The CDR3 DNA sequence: TGTGCCAGTAGTCAGGGGGAGGGCGGGGAGCTGTTTTTT.

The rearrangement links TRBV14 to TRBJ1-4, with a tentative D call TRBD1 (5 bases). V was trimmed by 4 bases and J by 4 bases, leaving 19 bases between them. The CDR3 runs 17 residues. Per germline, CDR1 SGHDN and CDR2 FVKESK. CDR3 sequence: CASSLKGTITVNEKLFF. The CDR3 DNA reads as TGTGCCAGCAGCCTGAAGGGGACGATCACCGTTAATGAAAAACTGTTTTTT. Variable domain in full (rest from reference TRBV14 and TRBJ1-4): EAGVTQFPSHSVIEKGQTVTLRCDPISGHDNLYWYRRVMGKEIKFLLHFVKESKQDESGMPNNRFLAERTGGTYSTLKVQPAELEDSGVYFCASSLKGTITVNEKLFFGSGTQLSVL.

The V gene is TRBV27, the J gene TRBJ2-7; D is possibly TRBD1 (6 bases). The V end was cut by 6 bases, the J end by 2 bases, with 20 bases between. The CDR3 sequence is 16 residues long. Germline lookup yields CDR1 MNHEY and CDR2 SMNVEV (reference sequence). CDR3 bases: TGTGCCAGCAGCCACAGGGTAGCAGGGGTAGCCTACGAGCAGTACTTC. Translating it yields CASSHRVAGVAYEQYF.

The CDR3 bases are TGCAGTGCTAGGTTTAGCGACAAGCAGTACTTC. This codes for CSARFSDKQYF. The chain uses TRBV20-1 and TRBJ2-7; a possible D gene is TRBD2 (5 bases). V lost 3 bases and J lost 8, with 11 bases in between. This CDR3 is built from 11 residues. Germline CDR1 and CDR2: DFQATT and SNEGSKA (reference sequence).

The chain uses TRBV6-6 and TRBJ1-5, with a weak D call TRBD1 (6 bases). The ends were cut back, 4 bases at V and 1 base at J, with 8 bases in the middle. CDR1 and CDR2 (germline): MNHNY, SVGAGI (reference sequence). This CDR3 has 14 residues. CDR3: CASSFRGSNQPQHF. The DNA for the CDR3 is TGTGCCAGCAGTTTCAGGGGCAGCAATCAGCCCCAGCATTTT.

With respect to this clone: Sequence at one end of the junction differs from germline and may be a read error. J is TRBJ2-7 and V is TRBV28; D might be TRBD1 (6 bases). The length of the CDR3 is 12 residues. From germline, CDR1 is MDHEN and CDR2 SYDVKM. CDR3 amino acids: CASSFRGYGQYF. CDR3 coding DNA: TGTGCCAGCAGTTTCAGGGGTTACGGGCAGTACTTC.

CDR3 DNA sequence: TGTGCCAGCAGCTTAAAGGGTTTCATGGCAGCTTTCTTT. Translating gives CASSLKGFMAAFF. The chain links TRBV7-2 to TRBJ1-1; D call uncertain. Germline loops: CDR1 SGHTA, CDR2 FQGNSA. V was trimmed by 2 bases and J by 10 bases, leaving 14 bases between them. The CDR3 length is 13 residues.

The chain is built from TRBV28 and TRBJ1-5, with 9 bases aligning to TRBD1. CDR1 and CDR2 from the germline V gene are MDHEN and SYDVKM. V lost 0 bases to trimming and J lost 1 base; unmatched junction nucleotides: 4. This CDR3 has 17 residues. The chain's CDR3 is CASSLWAGTGSNQPQHF. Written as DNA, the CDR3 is TGTGCCAGCAGTTTATGGGCTGGGACAGGGAGCAATCAGCCCCAGCATTTT.

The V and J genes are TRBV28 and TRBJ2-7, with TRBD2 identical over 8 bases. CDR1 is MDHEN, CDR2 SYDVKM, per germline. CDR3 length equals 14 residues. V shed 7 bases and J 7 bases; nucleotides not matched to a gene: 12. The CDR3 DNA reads TGTGCCAGCATTTCTTCGGGGGGGGCACGAGAGCAGTACTTC. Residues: CASISSGGAREQYF.

CDR3 nucleotides: TGTGCCAGCAGTTTTATGGGACTAGCGGGGGGGCCGGGCTACAATGAGCAGTTCTTC. Its translation: CASSFMGLAGGPGYNEQFF. The gene calls are TRBV27 and TRBJ2-1; 16 bases are a match to TRBD2. The germline gives CDR1 MNHEY, CDR2 SMNVEV (reference sequence). The CDR3 sequence is 19 residues long. The trim removed 3 bases at V and 3 bases at J, leaving 8 bases unmatched.

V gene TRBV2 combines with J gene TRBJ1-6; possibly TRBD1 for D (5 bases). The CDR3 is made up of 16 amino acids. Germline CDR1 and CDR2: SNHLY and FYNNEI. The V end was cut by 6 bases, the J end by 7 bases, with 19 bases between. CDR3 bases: TGTGCCAGCAGGCTATGGGACGCGGTCGAAAATTCACCCCTCCACTTT. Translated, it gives CASRLWDAVENSPLHF.